This T cell receptor (beta chain) was recorded in a study of blood T cell repertoires in COVID-19. Assay: immunoSEQ multiplex PCR; the TCRdb copy retains only in-frame clones and omits some. Found here are tens of thousands of clones, around four fifths of them singletons; the top ten hold under 6%. Input material: peripheral blood. The TCR was taken from a man in his 70s with acute or convalescent COVID-19.

Written as DNA, the CDR3 is TGTGCCAGCAGCCAGGGACAGGGACTCGAGCAGTACTTC. Amino acid sequence: CASSQGQGLEQYF. The chain couples TRBV5-6 to TRBJ2-7, with TRBD1 identical over 9 bases. The junction had 5 bases not matched to a gene; V was cut back by 4 bases and J by 6 bases. CDR3 length: 13 amino acids. Germline V gene sequence: CDR1 SGHDT, CDR2 YYEEEE.